Following are 9 T cell receptor beta chains from one sample sequenced in a study of blood T cell repertoires in COVID-19. Libraries were prepared by immunoSEQ multiplex PCR; TCRdb keeps only in-frame clonotypes and omits some of them. The sample records about 300,000 clones, 70% to 90% being singletons. Material: peripheral blood. The origin of the receptors is a woman in her twenties or thirties who had recovered from COVID-19.

The gene calls are TRBV25-1 and TRBJ1-4; the D gene is possibly TRBD1 (6 bases). CDR3 length equals 15 residues. Germline assignment: CDR1 MGHDK and CDR2 SYGVNS. V shed 3 bases and J shed 2 bases, with 10 bases lying between them. This CDR3 reads CASSDWTATNEKLFF. Here the CDR3 DNA reads TGTGCCAGCAGTGATTGGACAGCCACTAATGAAAAACTGTTTTTT.

The chain uses TRBV28 and TRBJ2-7, with a possible D match to TRBD1 (5 bases). This CDR3 has 14 residues. Germline V gene sequence: CDR1 MDHEN, CDR2 SYDVKM. Trimming cost V 1 base and J 5 bases, with 12 bases left between them. For the CDR3, the DNA is TGTGCCAGCAGTTTATCATCAGGGTCCAACGAGCAGTACTTC. This codes for CASSLSSGSNEQYF.

The chain joins TRBV3-1 (or the pseudogene TRBV3-2) to TRBJ2-1, with 11 positions matching TRBD1. There are 15 residues in the CDR3. The germline V gene has CDR1 LGHDT and CDR2 YNNKEL (reference sequence). Losses at the gene ends were 4 bases for V and 4 bases for J; bases not matched to a gene: 3. As DNA, the CDR3 is TGTGCCAGCAGCCGCGGGACAGGGGGATACAATGAGCAGTTCTTC. Its translation is CASSRGTGGYNEQFF.

The V and J genes are TRBV5-1 and TRBJ1-3; D remains ambiguous. Looked up from germline, CDR1 is SGHRS and CDR2 is YFSETQ. V lost 3 bases to trimming and J lost 6 bases, with 10 bases between them. CDR3 length equals 13 residues. The CDR3 DNA is TGCGCCAGCAGCTCCGGCGGCGTAAACACCATATATTTT. Encoded protein: CASSSGGVNTIYF. The full variable domain, completed using reference TRBV5-1 and TRBJ1-3, is KAGVTQTPRYLIKTRGQQVTLSCSPISGHRSVSWYQQTPGQGLQFLFEYFSETQRNKGNFPGRFSGRQFSNSRSEMNVSTLELGDSALYLCASSSGGVNTIYFGEGSWLTVV.

V is TRBV4-3 and J is TRBJ2-1, with D perhaps matching TRBD2 (6 bases). Germline values: CDR1 LGHNA, CDR2 YSLEER. CDR3 length equals 15 residues. The V end lost 0 bases, the J end lost 3 bases, and 9 bases lay between the germline ends. The CDR3 bases are TGCGCCAGCAGCCAAGATAGCGGCAACTACAATGAGCAGTTCTTC. Translation gives CASSQDSGNYNEQFF.

The CDR3 is CASLPGQYSNQPQHF. The CDR3 region has the DNA TGTGCCAGCCTACCGGGACAGTATAGCAATCAGCCCCAGCATTTT. The gene calls are TRBV6-5 and TRBJ1-5; 7 bases map to TRBD1. The CDR3 has 15 amino acids. Germline-derived CDR1 and CDR2 are MNHEY and SVGAGI. The trim removed 8 bases at V and 0 bases at J, leaving 7 bases unmatched.

The chain uses TRBV7-9 and TRBJ2-3; 10 nucleotides agree with TRBD1. This CDR3 has 17 residues. Germline CDR1 SEHNR, CDR2 FQNEAQ (reference sequence). V was clipped by 2 bases and J by 2 bases; unmatched bases: 7. The CDR3, as DNA: TGTGCCAGCAGCTTACCGGGACAGGGGAGCGCCACAGATACGCAGTATTTT. Translating gives CASSLPGQGSATDTQYF.

This chain connects TRBV14 to TRBJ2-7, with a weak D call TRBD1 (5 bases). Looked up from germline, CDR1 is SGHDN and CDR2 is FVKESK. Deletions cut 1 base from V and 5 bases from J, with 12 bases between. The CDR3 is 14 amino acids. CDR3 DNA: TGTGCCAGCAGCCAAGCAGGGTTTCTGGACGAGCAGTACTTC. Translating it yields CASSQAGFLDEQYF.

This chain uses TRBV7-2 with TRBJ2-3, with D possibly being TRBD2 (5 bases). V lost 3 bases and J 6 bases, leaving 13 bases between the germline ends. The CDR3 sequence is 14 residues long. Germline V gene lookup returns CDR1 SGHTA and CDR2 FQGNSA. CDR3 residues: CASSFGLARDTQYF. As DNA, the CDR3 is TGTGCCAGCAGCTTCGGGCTAGCACGTGATACGCAGTATTTT.